What follows are 21 T cell receptor beta chains derived from one specimen sequenced in a study of OX40 agonist ivuxolimab in advanced cancers. Sequencing used immunoSEQ multiplex PCR; TCRdb keeps in-frame clones, though not all of them. Among 25,000 to 40,000 clones listed, roughly 89% were seen once. Sample: CD4+ or CD8+ T cells sorted from blood, taken in a trial of the OX40 agonist ivuxolimab. These receptors were obtained from an adult with an advanced solid tumor such as melanoma, head and neck, liver or kidney cancer.

CDR3 region: CASKTSGIGNNEQFF. CDR3 coding DNA: TGTGCCAGCAAAACTAGCGGGATAGGGAACAATGAGCAGTTCTTC. V and J are TRBV28 and TRBJ2-1, with 10 bases matching TRBD2. Trimming at V came to 7 bases and at J to 5 bases, leaving 8 bases not matched to a gene. Per germline, CDR1 MDHEN and CDR2 SYDVKM. The CDR3 is 15 amino acids.

J is TRBJ2-3 and V is TRBV4-2; 12 nucleotides agree with TRBD1. This CDR3 has 15 residues. Looked up from germline, CDR1 is LGHNA and CDR2 is YNFKEQ. Trimming removed 4 bases from V and 4 bases from J; junction bases left unmatched: 3. The CDR3 bases are TGTGCCAGCAGCCTCGGGACAGGGGGCTCAGATACGCAGTATTTT. Translated: CASSLGTGGSDTQYF.

The chain combines TRBV9 with TRBJ2-6, with D perhaps TRBD2 (5 bases). CDR1 is SGDLS and CDR2 is YYNGEE in the germline V gene. Trimming stripped 0 bases from V and 4 bases from J, with 23 bases between. This CDR3 is 20 amino acids long. The CDR3 region is CASSVVVGESEGFGANVLTF. DNA of the CDR3: TGTGCCAGCAGCGTAGTAGTGGGAGAGAGTGAGGGTTTCGGGGCCAACGTCCTGACTTTC.

This chain joins TRBV6-6 and TRBJ2-4; D not certain. CDR1 and CDR2 (germline): MNHNY, SVGAGI (reference sequence). The CDR3 loop spans 12 amino acids. Trimming pared 7 bases from V and 9 bases from J, leaving 13 bases between. CDR3 in DNA: TGTGCCAGCATTTCTAGGCTGGGCATTCAGTACTTC. The encoded protein is CASISRLGIQYF.

The chain couples TRBV7-9 to TRBJ1-4, with D maybe TRBD1 (5 bases). The CDR3 loop spans 14 amino acids. With 0 bases removed from V and 7 bases from J, the gap between germline ends came to 9 bases. Per germline, CDR1 SEHNR and CDR2 FQNEAQ (reference sequence). CDR3 nucleotide sequence: TGTGCCAGCAGCTTAGCGGGGGAGGGTGAAAAACTGTTTTTT. Translation: CASSLAGEGEKLFF.

The V gene is TRBV9, the J gene TRBJ1-1; D is uncertain. CDR1 is SGDLS, CDR2 YYNGEE, per germline. V lost 2 bases to trimming and J lost 4 bases, with 3 bases between them. CDR3 length: 11 amino acids. CDR3 region: CASSVITEAFF. The CDR3 region has the DNA TGTGCCAGCAGCGTCATCACTGAAGCTTTCTTT.

The chain uses TRBV7-8 and TRBJ1-4, with a tentative D call TRBD1 (5 bases). The germline V gene has CDR1 SGHVS and CDR2 FQNEAQ. The V gene lost 4 bases and the J gene lost 3 bases, with 15 bases spanning the gap. The CDR3 contains 16 residues. CDR3 sequence: CASSSSLATANEKLFF. The CDR3 bases are TGTGCCAGCAGCTCCAGCCTGGCGACAGCTAATGAAAAACTGTTTTTT.

The chain carries TRBV2 and TRBJ2-7; 8 bases agree with TRBD1. The CDR3 consists of 15 residues. The junction had 9 bases not matched to a gene; V was cut back by 6 bases and J by 2 bases. Germline V gene data show CDR1 as SNHLY and CDR2 as FYNNEI. CDR3 in DNA: TGTGCCAGCAGAGCCGACAGGGGTTTAGCCTACGAGCAGTACTTC. Translating gives CASRADRGLAYEQYF.

The rearrangement links TRBV28 to TRBJ2-2; 9 positions match TRBD1. Germline V gene lookup returns CDR1 MDHEN and CDR2 SYDVKM. The CDR3 totals 16 residues. V shed 1 base, J shed 6 bases, and the junction held 6 bases outside the gene matches. Written as DNA, the CDR3 is TGTGCCAGCAGTTTATCCGGGACAGGGTTATCCGGGGAGCTGTTTTTT. This translates into CASSLSGTGLSGELFF.

The chain recombines TRBV6-5 with TRBJ1-2, with D tentatively TRBD1 (6 bases). V lost 3 bases and J 3 bases, leaving 8 bases between the germline ends. The CDR3 extends over 13 amino acids. Germline V CDR1 and CDR2: MNHEY, SVGAGI. The CDR3 loop reads CASSYGGYYGYTF. CDR3 DNA sequence: TGTGCCAGCAGTTATGGGGGCTACTATGGCTACACCTTC.

This clone was seen only a few times. CDR3 nucleotides: TGTGCCAGCAGCGTGGACAGCTATGGCTACACCTTC. The encoded protein is CASSVDSYGYTF. The chain joins TRBV7-9 to TRBJ1-2; D is perhaps TRBD1 (6 bases). The CDR3 extends over 12 amino acids. Germline V CDR1 and CDR2: SEHNR, FQNEAQ (reference sequence). The V gene lost 5 bases and the J gene lost 4 bases, with 8 bases spanning the gap.

This chain joins TRBV7-8 and TRBJ2-3, with TRBD2 matching over 12 bases. The CDR3 is 17 residues long. In germline, CDR1 is SGHVS, CDR2 FQNEAQ. V lost 4 bases to trimming and J lost 1 base; unmatched junction nucleotides: 6. The CDR3 nucleotides are TGTGCCAGCAGCTCCAGACTAGCGGGGGCCCGCACAGATACGCAGTATTTT. Protein product: CASSSRLAGARTDTQYF.

V and J are TRBV2 and TRBJ2-1, with 14 bases identical to TRBD2. The ends lost 4 bases at V and 7 bases at J; junction bases unmatched: 3. The V gene's germline CDR1 is SNHLY and CDR2 FYNNEI. This CDR3 is 15 amino acids long. As DNA, the CDR3 is TGTGCCAGCAGTGCGACTAGCGGGGGGGCGAATGAGCAGTTCTTC. Translation gives CASSATSGGANEQFF.

V and J are TRBV12-5 and TRBJ1-1; tentatively, D is TRBD1 (5 bases). Germline loops: CDR1 LGHNT, CDR2 FRNRAP. The V end was cut by 1 base, the J end by 5 bases, with 14 bases between. The CDR3 totals 15 residues. As DNA, the CDR3 is TGTGCTAGTGGTTTGGAGGGACTTCGGGGGACTGAAGCTTTCTTT. It encodes CASGLEGLRGTEAFF.

The J gene is TRBJ2-7, the V gene TRBV15; the match to TRBD1 covers 9 bases. Looked up from germline, CDR1 is LNHNV and CDR2 is YYDKDF (reference sequence). This CDR3 contains 15 residues. J gave up 6 bases and V 2 bases, and 8 bases lay outside the gene matches. CDR3 sequence (DNA): TGTGCCACCAGCAGACCCGGGACAGGGTTGTTCGAGCAGTACTTC. Its protein is CATSRPGTGLFEQYF.

On this clone itself: Within the sample, other DNA sequences also encode this same CDR3. The V gene is TRBV27, the J gene TRBJ2-7; D is possibly TRBD1 (5 bases). V was shortened by 5 bases and J by 2 bases, with 16 bases between the two germline ends. Per germline, CDR1 MNHEY and CDR2 SMNVEV (reference sequence). The CDR3 consists of 15 residues. CDR3 loop: CASSLIDSYTYEQYF. The CDR3 nucleotides read TGTGCCAGCAGTCTTATTGACAGTTACACCTACGAGCAGTACTTC.

Only a few counts were recorded for this clone. The chain combines TRBV7-8 with TRBJ2-7; 10 bases match TRBD1. V dropped 5 bases and J dropped 3; count of bases not matched to a gene: 7. The length of the CDR3 is 15 residues. CDR1 is SGHVS, CDR2 FQNEAQ, per germline. This CDR3 reads CASSLGTGVGYEQYF. The DNA for the CDR3 is TGTGCCAGCAGCCTAGGGACAGGGGTTGGCTACGAGCAGTACTTC. Looking up the rest from reference TRBV7-8 and TRBJ2-7 gives the full variable domain: GAGVSQSPRYKVAKRGQDVALRCDPISGHVSLFWYQQALGQGPEFLTYFQNEAQLDKSGLPSDRFFAERPEGSVSTLKIQRTQQEDSAVYLCASSLGTGVGYEQYFGPGTRLTVT.

The V and J genes are TRBV11-2 and TRBJ2-5; a weak D match, TRBD1 (6 bases). The better agreement between TRBJ2-7 and the DNA end casts doubt on the J call. CDR1 is SGHAT and CDR2 is FQNNGV in the germline V gene. The CDR3 has 16 residues. CDR3: CASSLGGPEALYEQYF. The CDR3 DNA reads as TGTGCCAGCAGCTTAGGGGGGCCGGAAGCCCTATACGAGCAGTACTTC.

This chain connects TRBV7-2 to TRBJ1-4, with D hard to call. The CDR3 runs 14 residues. The germline gives CDR1 SGHTA, CDR2 FQGNSA. Trimming removed 4 bases from V and 8 bases from J, with 14 bases in between. CDR3 amino acids: CASSSPGEMEKLFF. The DNA of the CDR3 is TGTGCCAGCAGCTCTCCTGGGGAGATGGAAAAACTGTTTTTT.

By share of the sample, this clone is medium-sized. The gene calls are TRBV28 and TRBJ1-2; possible D gene TRBD1, 5 bases. V was shortened by 6 bases and J by 8 bases, with 19 bases between the two germline ends. Germline-derived CDR1 and CDR2 are MDHEN and SYDVKM. The CDR3 sequence is 14 residues long. CDR3 nucleotide sequence: TGTGCCAGCAGCCTCCCAGGGCGATCTCAGGGCTACACCTTC. Its translation is CASSLPGRSQGYTF.

V usage is TRBV5-1 and J usage is TRBJ2-1; D gene unclear. The ends were cut back, 0 bases at V and 8 bases at J, with 3 bases in the middle. Germline loops: CDR1 SGHRS, CDR2 YFSETQ. The CDR3 has 11 amino acids. CDR3 DNA: TGCGCCAGCAGCTTGGGGTATGAGCAGTTCTTC. Its protein product is CASSLGYEQFF.